The 18 T cell receptor beta chains below were found in one sample sequenced in a study of T cell responses to AZD1222 COVID-19 vaccine. Assay used: immunoSEQ multiplex PCR; TCRdb lists only in-frame clones, some missing. Of roughly 170,000 clones listed, just over 85% are singletons. The starting material was peripheral blood, obtained on day 0 of AZD1222 vaccination. The receptors come from an adult in good health.

The chain recombines TRBV24-1 with TRBJ2-5; unclear D gene. The germline V gene has CDR1 KGHDR and CDR2 SFDVKD. V lost 4 bases and J lost 5, with 13 bases in between. CDR3 size: 14 residues. The CDR3 spells CATSDPGQMETQYF. In DNA form, the CDR3 reads TGTGCCACCAGTGACCCGGGCCAGATGGAGACCCAGTACTTC.

The chain uses TRBV6-1 and TRBJ1-1; D is unresolved. Per germline, CDR1 MNHNS and CDR2 SASEGT. This CDR3 has 14 amino acids. The V and J ends lost 2 bases and 3 bases respectively, with 10 bases between them. CDR3 residues: CASSESGRDTEAFF. CDR3 nucleotides: TGTGCCAGCAGTGAATCAGGACGGGACACTGAAGCTTTCTTT.

The chain recombines TRBV29-1 with TRBJ2-7; D possibly corresponds to TRBD2 (6 bases). The CDR3 runs 13 residues. Trimming removed 4 bases at V and 2 bases at J, with 12 bases between. Germline lookup yields CDR1 SQVTM and CDR2 ANQGSEA. Here the CDR3 reads CSVVLEGPYEQYF. The CDR3 bases are TGCAGCGTTGTACTGGAGGGACCCTACGAGCAGTACTTC.

This clone was observed a few times. V gene TRBV5-8 combines with J gene TRBJ1-2; D is uncertain. Germline CDR1 SGHTS, CDR2 YDEGEE. V gave up 3 bases and J gave up 4 bases, with 16 bases separating them. The CDR3 spans 15 residues. The CDR3 reads CASSSAGHRIYGYTF. The CDR3, as DNA: TGTGCCAGCAGCTCGGCAGGTCATAGGATCTATGGCTACACCTTC.

J is TRBJ1-1 and V is TRBV5-1; D is uncertain. Trimming stripped 0 bases from V and 0 bases from J, with 3 bases between. Per germline, CDR1 SGHRS and CDR2 YFSETQ. The CDR3 has 13 residues. CDR3 sequence reads: CASSLALNTEAFF. The CDR3 DNA is TGCGCCAGCAGCTTGGCACTGAACACTGAAGCTTTCTTT.

The gene calls are TRBV19 and TRBJ2-7; 11 positions match TRBD1. CDR3 size: 15 residues. Germline assignment: CDR1 LNHDA and CDR2 SQIVND (reference sequence). V lost 9 bases, J lost 3 bases, and 10 bases stayed unmatched. The CDR3 reads CASQSGTGGGYEQYF. The CDR3 DNA reads TGTGCCAGCCAATCAGGGACAGGGGGAGGCTACGAGCAGTACTTC.

This chain connects TRBV28 to TRBJ1-5; D possibly corresponds to TRBD1 (5 bases). The ends were cut back, 3 bases at V and 1 base at J, with 7 bases in the middle. Germline V CDR1 and CDR2: MDHEN, SYDVKM. The CDR3 runs 14 residues. The CDR3 sequence is CASSFGGSNQPQHF. The CDR3 coding sequence is TGTGCCAGCAGTTTCGGGGGGAGCAATCAGCCCCAGCATTTT.

The chain employs TRBV9 and TRBJ2-2, with D possibly matching TRBD1 (6 bases). The CDR3 totals 15 residues. Trimming shortened V by 3 bases and J by 0 bases, and 9 bases separated the two germline ends. The germline V gene has CDR1 SGDLS and CDR2 YYNGEE. CDR3 DNA sequence: TGTGCCAGCAGCGCACAGGGCGCGAACACCGGGGAGCTGTTTTTT. Its translation is CASSAQGANTGELFF.

The genes are TRBV30 and TRBJ1-1; TRBD1 might be the D (5 bases). The CDR3 is 13 residues long. With 1 base removed from V and 0 bases from J, the gap between germline ends came to 6 bases. Germline V CDR1 and CDR2: GTSNPN, SVGIG (reference sequence). CDR3 region: CAWSGGMNTEAFF. In DNA, the CDR3 is TGTGCCTGGAGTGGGGGCATGAACACTGAAGCTTTCTTT.

A few counts support this clone. V gene TRBV19 combines with J gene TRBJ2-1, with 7 positions matching TRBD2. Germline values: CDR1 LNHDA, CDR2 SQIVND (reference sequence). The CDR3 covers 16 residues. V lost 6 bases to trimming and J lost 9 bases; unmatched junction nucleotides: 17. This chain's CDR3 is CASRTKSGGSGREQFF. The CDR3 DNA sequence: TGTGCCAGTAGAACTAAGTCGGGCGGGAGCGGTCGTGAGCAGTTCTTC.

This sequence joins TRBV20-1 and TRBJ2-7; 9 positions match TRBD2. This CDR3 has 14 residues. After removal of 3 bases from V and 2 bases from J, the junction contained 5 bases not matched to a gene. Looked up from germline, CDR1 is DFQATT and CDR2 is SNEGSKA (reference sequence). CDR3 DNA sequence: TGCAGTGCTAGTTTAGCGGGAGCCACCTACGAGCAGTACTTC. Amino acid sequence: CSASLAGATYEQYF.

The genes are TRBV19 and TRBJ2-1; D may be TRBD2 (5 bases). Germline values: CDR1 LNHDA, CDR2 SQIVND (reference sequence). Trimming pared 1 base from V and 2 bases from J, leaving 12 bases between. This CDR3 is 16 amino acids long. The CDR3 loop reads CASSIVGGIAYNEQFF. The CDR3 DNA sequence: TGTGCCAGTAGTATAGTCGGAGGCATAGCCTACAATGAGCAGTTCTTC.

V is TRBV11-2 and J is TRBJ1-1; D gene ambiguous. The CDR3 has 14 amino acids. V was clipped by 1 base and J by 1 base, with 7 bases between them. The germline gives CDR1 SGHAT, CDR2 FQNNGV. The CDR3 nucleotides are TGTGCCAGCAGCTTAGGTAGCAGGAACACTGAAGCTTTCTTT. Residues: CASSLGSRNTEAFF. Full variable domain (remainder filled in from reference TRBV11-2 and TRBJ1-1): EAGVAQSPRYKIIEKRQSVAFWCNPISGHATLYWYQQILGQGPKLLIQFQNNGVVDDSQLPKDRFSAERLKGVDSTLKIQPAKLEDSAVYLCASSLGSRNTEAFFGQGTRLTVV.

The table lists this clone with a few counts. As DNA, the CDR3 is TGTGCCAGCAGTCAGGGTCGGTTTGGGAATCAGCCCCAGCATTTT. It translates to CASSQGRFGNQPQHF. The V gene is TRBV6-5, the J gene TRBJ1-5, with a possible D match to TRBD1 (5 bases). The V gene's germline CDR1 is MNHEY and CDR2 SVGAGI. Deletions cut 5 bases from V and 4 bases from J, with 15 bases between. The CDR3 length is 15 residues.

The chain recombines TRBV11-2 with TRBJ1-5; D remains unclear. Germline CDR1 reads SGHAT; CDR2 reads FQNNGV. V was cut by 3 bases and J by 0 bases, with 9 bases left in between. This CDR3 contains 15 residues. CDR3 nucleotide sequence: TGTGCCAGCAGCTTCGGAGTCCTTAGCAATCAGCCCCAGCATTTT. This codes for CASSFGVLSNQPQHF.

The genes are TRBV28 and TRBJ1-1, with D perhaps matching TRBD1 (6 bases). The CDR3 sequence is 15 residues long. V was shortened by 2 bases and J by 1 base, with 11 bases between the two germline ends. CDR1 is MDHEN, CDR2 SYDVKM, per germline. This CDR3 is CASSLDNRANTEAFF. CDR3 nucleotides: TGTGCCAGCAGTTTAGACAACAGGGCGAACACTGAAGCTTTCTTT.

J is TRBJ1-3 and V is TRBV4-3; 10 bases agree with TRBD1. Per the germline V gene, CDR1 is LGHNA and CDR2 is YSLEER. The CDR3 runs 18 residues. V trimming: 0 bases; J trimming: 4 bases; junction bases outside the gene matches: 9. The CDR3 sequence is CASSQDLDRGLGGNTIYF. The CDR3 nucleotides are TGCGCCAGCAGCCAAGATTTGGACAGGGGGTTAGGAGGAAACACCATATATTTT.

The chain couples TRBV10-1 to TRBJ1-1, with D unclear. This CDR3 has 14 residues. The ends were cut back, 6 bases at V and 4 bases at J, with 15 bases in the middle. Germline V gene lookup returns CDR1 WNHNN and CDR2 SYGVQD (reference sequence). The DNA for the CDR3 is TGCGCCAGCAGGGGAGACGGGTCGGGCACTGAAGCTTTCTTT. It is translated as CASRGDGSGTEAFF.